The 17 T cell receptor beta chains presented below share a single source sample, sequenced in a study of CD8 T cells in Susac syndrome. Random hexamers served to reverse transcribe about 0.5 to 1 ug RNA. TCRdb reprocessed the immunoSEQ multiplex PCR reads with MiXCR, giving one entry per CDR3 protein. The data hold about 130,000 distinct CDR3 sequences, with approximately 96% observed a single time. Sequencing input: CD4+ T cells from PBMCs. These receptors were collected from a human donor in good health.

The gene calls are TRBV7-2 and TRBJ2-1; D uncertain. V shed 3 bases and J shed 3 bases, with 9 bases lying between them. Germline-derived CDR1 and CDR2 are SGHTA and FQGNSA. The CDR3 consists of 14 residues. The CDR3 loop is CASSFIEGYNEQFF. In nucleotides, the CDR3 is TGTGCCAGCAGCTTTATTGAAGGCTACAATGAGCAGTTCTTC.

This chain uses TRBV7-6 with TRBJ2-1; tentatively, D is TRBD2 (6 bases). There are 17 residues in the CDR3. The germline gives CDR1 SGHVS, CDR2 FNYEAQ. The V end lost 4 bases, the J end lost 8 bases, and 24 bases lay between the germline ends. CDR3 DNA: TGTGCCAGCAGCTCTTTTTCACGGGAGATGGGCTTCTATGAGCAGTTCTTC. Translated: CASSSFSREMGFYEQFF.

This chain joins TRBV28 and TRBJ1-3; the D gene is possibly TRBD1 (6 bases). The V gene lost 4 bases and the J gene lost 0 bases, with 13 bases spanning the gap. The CDR3 totals 16 residues. CDR1 and CDR2 from the germline V gene are MDHEN and SYDVKM. CDR3: CASSSGGPVSGNTIYF. The CDR3 DNA reads as TGTGCCAGCAGTTCCGGGGGGCCCGTCTCTGGAAACACCATATATTTT.

The chain links TRBV29-1 to TRBJ2-1; 7 bases align to TRBD1. The CDR3 contains 15 residues. Trimming cost V 2 bases and J 0 bases; bases outside gene matches: 4. CDR1 and CDR2 from the germline V gene are SQVTM and ANQGSEA. CDR3 DNA sequence: TGCAGCGTTGAACATCCAGGGGGCTCCTACAATGAGCAGTTCTTC. This encodes CSVEHPGGSYNEQFF.

This rearrangement joins TRBV6-1 to TRBJ2-4, with D perhaps assigned TRBD1 or TRBD2 (5 bases each). V shed 5 bases and J shed 8 bases, with 22 bases lying between them. The length of the CDR3 is 16 residues. CDR1 and CDR2 from the germline V gene are MNHNS and SASEGT. CDR3 DNA: TGTGCCAGCAGTCCGGGCCCGGGACGTTACGTGGACATTCAGTACTTC. Protein product: CASSPGPGRYVDIQYF.

This clonotype was seen a single time. The rearrangement links TRBV3-1 to TRBJ2-1; TRBD2 matches at 13 bases. CDR1 LGHDT and CDR2 YNNKEL come from the germline V gene (reference sequence). The CDR3 length is 16 residues. V dropped 4 bases and J dropped 9; count of bases not matched to a gene: 9. Here the CDR3 reads CASSRGTSGITGEQFF. In DNA, the CDR3 is TGTGCCAGCAGCCGAGGGACTAGCGGGATTACGGGTGAGCAGTTCTTC.

The chain links TRBV27 to TRBJ1-4, with D uncertain. Per germline, CDR1 MNHEY and CDR2 SMNVEV (reference sequence). Trimming left V 4 bases short and J 1 base short, with 19 bases between. The CDR3 contains 18 residues. In DNA, the CDR3 is TGTGCCAGCAGTTACAAGGGCCTCTCCCGGAGAACTAATGAAAAACTGTTTTTT. Its translation: CASSYKGLSRRTNEKLFF. The full variable domain, completed using reference TRBV27 and TRBJ1-4, is EAQVTQNPRYLITVTGKKLTVTCSQNMNHEYMSWYRQDPGLGLRQIYYSMNVEVTDKGDVPEGYKVSRKEKRNFPLILESPSPNQTSLYFCASSYKGLSRRTNEKLFFGSGTQLSVL.

The chain employs TRBV7-9 and TRBJ1-5; D not resolved. The V gene's germline CDR1 is SEHNR and CDR2 FQNEAQ (reference sequence). There are 13 residues in the CDR3. V gave up 0 bases and J gave up 6 bases, with 6 bases separating them. The CDR3 spells CASSLASSQPQHF. As DNA, the CDR3 is TGTGCCAGCAGCTTAGCTTCTTCTCAGCCCCAGCATTTT.

The V gene is TRBV11-1, the J gene TRBJ2-1, with D perhaps assigned TRBD1 or TRBD2 (5 bases each). Per the germline V gene, CDR1 is SGHAT and CDR2 is FQDESV (reference sequence). Trimming removed 5 bases from V and 7 bases from J, with 12 bases in between. CDR3 length: 13 residues. CDR3 region: CASSLGRSNEQFF. CDR3 nucleotides: TGTGCCAGCAGCCTGGGACGTTCTAATGAGCAGTTCTTC.

The rearrangement joins TRBV20-1 to TRBJ2-7; D perhaps matches TRBD1 (6 bases). The CDR3 has 14 residues. The V gene's germline CDR1 is DFQATT and CDR2 SNEGSKA (reference sequence). The germline V and J ends were trimmed by 5 bases and 5 bases, with 19 bases remaining between them. The CDR3 here is CSAVRDTGTHEQYF. In nucleotides, the CDR3 is TGCAGTGCTGTCCGGGACACGGGGACCCACGAGCAGTACTTC.

The CDR3 nucleotides are TGTGCCAGCAGTTTTCAGAATTCACCCCTCCACTTT. Protein sequence: CASSFQNSPLHF. This rearrangement joins TRBV2 to TRBJ1-6; D is ambiguous. Germline values: CDR1 SNHLY, CDR2 FYNNEI. The CDR3 length is 12 residues. V was clipped by 5 bases and J by 7 bases, with 6 bases between them. Full variable domain (outside the CDR3, taken from reference TRBV2 and TRBJ1-6): EPEVTQTPSHQVTQMGQEVILRCVPISNHLYFYWYRQILGQKVEFLVSFYNNEISEKSEIFDDQFSVERPDGSNFTLKIRSTKLEDSAMYFCASSFQNSPLHFGNGTRLTVT.

The chain uses TRBV2 and TRBJ1-4, with 7 bases aligning to TRBD1. This CDR3 is 16 amino acids long. Looked up from germline, CDR1 is SNHLY and CDR2 is FYNNEI. With 1 base clipped from V and 8 bases from J, the junction kept 10 bases outside the gene matches. The CDR3 protein is CASSEEGDSFGEKLFF. CDR3 in DNA: TGTGCCAGCAGTGAAGAGGGGGACAGCTTCGGGGAAAAACTGTTTTTT.

The chain is built from TRBV19 and TRBJ2-7; possible D gene TRBD2, 6 bases. The CDR3 has 15 amino acids. Trimming stripped 5 bases from V and 3 bases from J, with 17 bases between. The germline CDR1 and CDR2 sequences are LNHDA and SQIVND (reference sequence). The CDR3 DNA reads as TGTGCCAGTAGTCCAACCGGAGGGCTCCACTACGAGCAGTACTTC. Translated: CASSPTGGLHYEQYF.

The chain carries TRBV30 and TRBJ2-7; D gene ambiguous. There are 13 residues in the CDR3. V gave up 5 bases and J gave up 0 bases, with 11 bases separating them. In germline, CDR1 is GTSNPN, CDR2 SVGIG (reference sequence). The chain's CDR3 is CAWRTGSSYEQYF. Here the CDR3 DNA reads TGTGCCTGGCGGACGGGTAGCTCCTACGAGCAGTACTTC.

CDR3 sequence: CASSQPGPSYNEQFF. The CDR3 nucleotides are TGTGCCAGCAGCCAACCGGGCCCCTCCTACAATGAGCAGTTCTTC. V is TRBV4-2 and J is TRBJ2-1; unclear D gene. The germline V gene encodes CDR1 LGHNA and CDR2 YNFKEQ. The CDR3 has 15 residues. The V gene lost 2 bases and the J gene lost 0 bases, with 8 bases spanning the gap.

The rearrangement joins TRBV10-1 to TRBJ2-1, with D possibly TRBD2 on 6 matching bases. The V gene's germline CDR1 is WNHNN and CDR2 SYGVQD (reference sequence). There are 15 residues in the CDR3. The germline V and J ends were trimmed by 5 bases and 0 bases, with 11 bases remaining between them. The CDR3 loop is CASSRDFGSYNEQFF. In nucleotides, the CDR3 is TGCGCCAGCAGTCGGGACTTCGGCTCCTACAATGAGCAGTTCTTC.

This chain links TRBV19 with TRBJ2-7, with D unclear. The germline V gene encodes CDR1 LNHDA and CDR2 SQIVND (reference sequence). V was pared by 3 bases and J by 7 bases, with 10 bases between. The length of the CDR3 is 12 residues. CDR3: CASSIRAGEQYF. CDR3 sequence (DNA): TGTGCCAGTAGTATTAGGGCTGGGGAGCAGTACTTC.